The 21 T cell receptor beta chains presented below share a single source sample, sequenced in a study of beta chain features in type 1 diabetes. Study-wide results and limits: Significant though moderate, a shortening of TCRB CDR3s appeared in all four CD4+ subsets of Type 1 diabetes patients.

The antigens of these receptors remain unknown. The study reverse transcribed the entire isolated RNA, so it sequenced expressed TCRB transcripts. Some clones are missing from TCRdb's copy, which holds only in-frame ones; the method was immunoSEQ multiplex PCR. The sample lists 240,000 or so clones, roughly 22% seen once, with more than 0.025% in the top ten. The specimen sequenced was naive CD4+ T cells from blood. The origin of the receptors is a woman in her forties with type 1 diabetes.

This clone was seen only a few times. This chain joins TRBV7-2 and TRBJ2-3; D is unresolved. The CDR3 covers 11 residues. Germline V CDR1 and CDR2: SGHTA, FQGNSA. V was pared by 9 bases and J by 0 bases, with 4 bases between. CDR3 sequence (DNA): TGTGCCAGTTCTAGCACAGATACGCAGTATTTT. Translated: CASSSTDTQYF.

The chain has TRBV7-2 and TRBJ1-5, with 8 bases that match TRBD1. Germline V CDR1 and CDR2: SGHTA, FQGNSA. V lost 2 bases, J lost 1 base, and 7 bases stayed unmatched. The CDR3 has 17 residues. CDR3 in DNA: TGTGCCAGCAGCTTACATCCCCAGGGGGCAAGCAATCAGCCCCAGCATTTT. Residues: CASSLHPQGASNQPQHF.

In its sample, this clone was seen a few times. CDR3 residues: CAWSAELAGGRNEQFF. CDR3 coding DNA: TGTGCCTGGAGCGCCGAGTTAGCGGGGGGACGGAATGAGCAGTTCTTC. V is TRBV30 and J is TRBJ2-1; TRBD2 agrees at 10 bases. This CDR3 is 16 amino acids long. The V gene's germline CDR1 is GTSNPN and CDR2 SVGIG (reference sequence). J lost 7 bases, V lost 3 bases, and 12 bases had no gene match.

In this sample, this clone turned up a few times. The genes are TRBV28 and TRBJ2-1, with 8 bases matching TRBD2. This CDR3 spans 14 amino acids. The trim removed 7 bases at V and 7 bases at J, leaving 9 bases unmatched. Germline V gene data show CDR1 as MDHEN and CDR2 as SYDVKM. The CDR3 loop reads CASTSNGGGNEQFF. Written as DNA, the CDR3 is TGTGCCAGCACTTCGAACGGCGGGGGGAATGAGCAGTTCTTC.

This chain's CDR3 is CASSPRETGVRQPQHF. In nucleotides, the CDR3 is TGTGCCAGCTCACCACGGGAGACAGGGGTCCGCCAGCCCCAGCATTTT. The V call is TRBV18, the J call TRBJ1-5; 8 bases match TRBD1. Germline CDR1 reads KGHSH; CDR2 reads LQKENI. J gave up 7 bases and V 1 base, and 9 bases lay outside the gene matches. The CDR3 extends over 16 amino acids.

The V gene is TRBV11-2, the J gene TRBJ2-3, with D tentatively TRBD2 (5 bases). Trimming cost V 3 bases and J 4 bases, with 14 bases left between them. The CDR3 sequence is 15 residues long. Germline assignment: CDR1 SGHAT and CDR2 FQNNGV. CDR3 sequence reads: CASSLWEPRADTQYF. CDR3 DNA sequence: TGTGCCAGCAGCTTGTGGGAGCCGAGGGCAGATACGCAGTATTTT.

This clone has just a few counts. The rearrangement links TRBV15 to TRBJ2-5; 9 bases map to TRBD1. The germline V gene encodes CDR1 LNHNV and CDR2 YYDKDF (reference sequence). This CDR3 comprises 16 residues. J was trimmed by 5 bases and V by 5 bases; bases with no gene match: 12. The CDR3 region has the DNA TGTGCCACCAGCCTTCTGGGACAGGGTATTCGGGAGACCCAGTACTTC. Translating gives CATSLLGQGIRETQYF.

This clone was seen a few times. This chain connects TRBV7-2 to TRBJ2-1; 7 bases are shared with TRBD1. The CDR3 has 15 residues. Germline CDR1 SGHTA, CDR2 FQGNSA. The J segment lost 4 bases and the V segment lost 1 base, leaving 4 bases of the junction unmatched. Here the CDR3 reads CASSLGPGGYNEQFF. The DNA for the CDR3 is TGTGCCAGCAGCTTAGGGCCAGGGGGTTACAATGAGCAGTTCTTC.

In its sample, this clone was seen a few times. This chain uses TRBV5-4 with TRBJ2-3, with D tentatively TRBD2 (5 bases). The CDR3 totals 15 residues. Trimming stripped 4 bases from V and 2 bases from J, with 14 bases between. Germline V lookup: CDR1 SGHNT, CDR2 YYREEE (reference sequence). CDR3 DNA sequence: TGTGCCAGCAGCGCGGCGGGCACCTACACAGATACGCAGTATTTT. It codes for CASSAAGTYTDTQYF. Combining the CDR3 with reference TRBV5-4 and TRBJ2-3 gives the whole variable domain ETGVTQSPTHLIKTRGQQVTLRCSSQSGHNTVSWYQQALGQGPQFIFQYYREEENGRGNFPPRFSGLQFPNYSSELNVNALELDDSALYLCASSAAGTYTDTQYFGPGTRLTVL.

The rearrangement joins TRBV27 to TRBJ2-6; 8 bases align to TRBD1. CDR1 is MNHEY and CDR2 is SMNVEV in the germline V gene (reference sequence). The CDR3 sequence is 15 residues long. The trim removed 4 bases at V and 4 bases at J, leaving 3 bases unmatched. The CDR3 here is CASSSQGAGANVLTF. For the CDR3, the DNA is TGTGCCAGCAGTTCGCAGGGGGCAGGGGCCAACGTCCTGACTTTC.

The chain links TRBV19 to TRBJ1-5; TRBD1 might be the D (6 bases). Germline CDR1 is LNHDA and CDR2 is SQIVND (reference sequence). The CDR3 is 13 amino acids. Trimming shortened V by 3 bases and J by 6 bases, and 9 bases separated the two germline ends. CDR3 loop: CASSIWGRQPQHF. In DNA form, the CDR3 reads TGTGCCAGTAGTATCTGGGGGCGTCAGCCCCAGCATTTT.

This clone was counted a few times. V and J are TRBV4-2 and TRBJ1-2; the match to TRBD1 covers 9 bases. The CDR3 is made up of 14 amino acids. CDR1 is LGHNA, CDR2 YNFKEQ, per germline. V gave up 3 bases and J gave up 2 bases; unmatched junction bases: 1. In DNA, the CDR3 is TGTGCCAGCAGCCACGGACAGGGGAACTATGGCTACACCTTC. Translating it yields CASSHGQGNYGYTF.

This chain connects TRBV5-1 to TRBJ2-1; 7 bases map to TRBD1. After removal of 4 bases from V and 5 bases from J, the junction contained 6 bases not matched to a gene. The CDR3 totals 14 residues. Looked up from germline, CDR1 is SGHRS and CDR2 is YFSETQ. The CDR3 reads CASSDGTANNEQFF. The CDR3 DNA sequence: TGCGCCAGCAGCGACGGGACAGCCAACAATGAGCAGTTCTTC.

This clone was seen a few times. The chain recombines TRBV4-2 with TRBJ2-5, with D possibly matching TRBD2 (5 bases). V lost 4 bases, J lost 4 bases, and 13 bases lay in between. The germline gives CDR1 LGHNA, CDR2 YNFKEQ. The CDR3 sequence is 14 residues long. The CDR3 sequence: CASSPAPGRETQYF. DNA of the CDR3: TGTGCCAGCAGCCCCGCACCGGGAAGAGAGACCCAGTACTTC.

This clone was seen more than once but under ten times. This sequence joins TRBV7-2 and TRBJ1-5, with a tentative D call TRBD1 (5 bases). The V end lost 4 bases, the J end lost 2 bases, and 15 bases lay between the germline ends. CDR3 length: 16 amino acids. Per germline, CDR1 SGHTA and CDR2 FQGNSA. The CDR3 sequence is CASSSETASGNQPQHF. In DNA form, the CDR3 reads TGTGCCAGCAGCTCGGAGACAGCCAGTGGCAATCAGCCCCAGCATTTT.

This clone was seen only a few times. The CDR3 loop reads CASSSTGTEQYF. The CDR3 coding sequence is TGTGCCAGCAGCTCGACAGGGACCGAGCAGTACTTC. The J gene is TRBJ2-7, the V gene TRBV7-2; 7 bases map to TRBD1. The CDR3 consists of 12 residues. The V gene's germline CDR1 is SGHTA and CDR2 FQGNSA. Trimming took 4 bases from V and 6 from J; bases not matched to a gene: 3. The full variable domain, with the rest looked up from reference TRBV7-2 and TRBJ2-7, is GAGVSQSPSNKVTEKGKDVELRCDPISGHTALYWYRQSLGQGLEFLIYFQGNSAPDKSGLPSDRFSAERTGGSVSTLTIQRTQQEDSAVYLCASSSTGTEQYFGPGTRLTVT.

This clone was seen only a few times. This sequence joins TRBV10-3 and TRBJ2-1; weak D call: TRBD2 (5 bases). The CDR3 is made up of 14 amino acids. V lost 8 bases and J lost 1, with 12 bases in between. Looked up from germline, CDR1 is ENHRY and CDR2 is SYGVKD. CDR3 residues: CAIAREGSYNEQFF. The CDR3 bases are TGTGCCATCGCGAGGGAAGGATCCTACAATGAGCAGTTCTTC.

DNA of the CDR3: TGTGCCAGCAGTTATTCAACTAGCGGGAGAAGAAATGAGCAGTTCTTC. It yields the protein CASSYSTSGRRNEQFF. The chain joins TRBV6-6 to TRBJ2-1, with 11 bases matching TRBD2. Germline V gives CDR1 MNHNY, CDR2 SVGAGI (reference sequence). V was clipped by 3 bases and J by 7 bases; unmatched bases: 8. This CDR3 is 16 amino acids long.

This clone was seen a handful of times. The chain joins TRBV4-3 to TRBJ2-3; D perhaps matches TRBD2 (6 bases). With 2 bases removed from V and 8 bases from J, the gap between germline ends came to 14 bases. Germline V lookup: CDR1 LGHNA, CDR2 YSLEER. The CDR3 has 14 amino acids. The CDR3: CASSQISGPGTQYF. CDR3 coding DNA: TGCGCCAGCAGCCAAATTAGCGGCCCCGGTACGCAGTATTTT.

This clone appeared a few times. V gene TRBV18 combines with J gene TRBJ1-6; 7 bases are a match to TRBD1. Germline assignment: CDR1 KGHSH and CDR2 LQKENI. J lost 2 bases, V lost 1 base, and 2 bases had no gene match. The CDR3 spans 16 residues. CDR3: CASSPQGAAYNSPLHF. Written as DNA, the CDR3 is TGTGCCAGCTCACCACAGGGGGCCGCCTATAATTCACCCCTCCACTTT. The full variable domain, in which reference TRBV18 and TRBJ1-6 provide the parts outside the CDR3, is NAGVMQNPRHLVRRRGQEARLRCSPMKGHSHVYWYRQLPEEGLKFMVYLQKENIIDESGMPKERFSAEFPKEGPSILRIQQVVRGDSAAYFCASSPQGAAYNSPLHFGNGTRLTVT.

This clone has just a few counts. Written as DNA, the CDR3 is TGTGCCAGCAGGGGGACAGGGAGCGGCTACACCTTC. This codes for CASRGTGSGYTF. J is TRBJ1-2 and V is TRBV25-1, with 9 bases aligning to TRBD1. This CDR3 comprises 12 residues. Germline assignment: CDR1 MGHDK and CDR2 SYGVNS. V was pared by 6 bases and J by 8 bases, with 4 bases of the junction left unmatched.